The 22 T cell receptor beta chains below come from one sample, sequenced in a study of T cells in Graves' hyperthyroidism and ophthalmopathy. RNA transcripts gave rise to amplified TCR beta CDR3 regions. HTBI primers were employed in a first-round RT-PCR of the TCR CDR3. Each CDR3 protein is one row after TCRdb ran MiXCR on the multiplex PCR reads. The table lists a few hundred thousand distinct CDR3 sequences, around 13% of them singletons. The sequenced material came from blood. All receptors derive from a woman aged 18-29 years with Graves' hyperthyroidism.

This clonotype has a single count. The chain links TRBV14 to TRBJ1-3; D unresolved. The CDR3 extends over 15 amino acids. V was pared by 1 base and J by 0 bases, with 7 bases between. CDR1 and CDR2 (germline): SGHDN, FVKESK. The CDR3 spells CASSQGPSSGNTIYF. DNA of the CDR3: TGTGCCAGCAGCCAAGGACCGTCCTCTGGAAACACCATATATTTT.

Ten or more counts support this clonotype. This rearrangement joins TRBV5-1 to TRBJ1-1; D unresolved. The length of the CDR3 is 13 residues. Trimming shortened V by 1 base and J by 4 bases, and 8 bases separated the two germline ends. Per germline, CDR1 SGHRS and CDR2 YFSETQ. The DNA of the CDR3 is TGCGCCAGCAGCTTGATATCGGGCACTGAAGCTTTCTTT. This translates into CASSLISGTEAFF.

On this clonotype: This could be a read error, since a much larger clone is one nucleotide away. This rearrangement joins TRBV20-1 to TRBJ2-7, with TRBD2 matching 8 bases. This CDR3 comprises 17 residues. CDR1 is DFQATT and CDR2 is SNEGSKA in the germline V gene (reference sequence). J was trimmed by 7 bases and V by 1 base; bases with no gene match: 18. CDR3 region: CSARGMILAAIWGEQYF. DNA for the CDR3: TGCAGTGCTAGAGGCATGATACTAGCGGCAATCTGGGGGGAGCAGTACTTC.

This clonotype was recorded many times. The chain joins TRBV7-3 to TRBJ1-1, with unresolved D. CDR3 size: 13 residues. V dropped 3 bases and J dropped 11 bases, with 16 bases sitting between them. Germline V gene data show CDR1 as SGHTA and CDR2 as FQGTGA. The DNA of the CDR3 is TGTGCCAGCAGCTTGGACCCTAACGGCCGGGCTTTCTTT. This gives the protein CASSLDPNGRAFF.

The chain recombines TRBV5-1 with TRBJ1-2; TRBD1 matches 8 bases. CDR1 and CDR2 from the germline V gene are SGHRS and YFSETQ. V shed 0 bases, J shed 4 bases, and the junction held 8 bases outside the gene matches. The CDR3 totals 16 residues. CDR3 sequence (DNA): TGCGCCAGCAGCTTGGACGGACAGGGATTAGGCTATGGCTACACCTTC. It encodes CASSLDGQGLGYGYTF.

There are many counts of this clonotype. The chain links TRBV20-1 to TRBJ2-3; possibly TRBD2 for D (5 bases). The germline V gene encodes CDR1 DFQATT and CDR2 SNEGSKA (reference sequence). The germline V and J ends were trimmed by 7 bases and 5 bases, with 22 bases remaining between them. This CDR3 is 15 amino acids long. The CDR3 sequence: CSVSREVLLEDTQYF. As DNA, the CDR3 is TGCAGTGTCTCGAGGGAAGTTCTCCTCGAAGATACGCAGTATTTT.

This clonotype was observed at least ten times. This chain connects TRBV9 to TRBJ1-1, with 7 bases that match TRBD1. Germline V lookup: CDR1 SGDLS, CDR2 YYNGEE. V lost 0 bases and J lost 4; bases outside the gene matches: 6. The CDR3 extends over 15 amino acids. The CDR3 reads CASSVDTGVRTEAFF. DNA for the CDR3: TGTGCCAGCAGCGTAGATACAGGGGTTCGCACTGAAGCTTTCTTT.

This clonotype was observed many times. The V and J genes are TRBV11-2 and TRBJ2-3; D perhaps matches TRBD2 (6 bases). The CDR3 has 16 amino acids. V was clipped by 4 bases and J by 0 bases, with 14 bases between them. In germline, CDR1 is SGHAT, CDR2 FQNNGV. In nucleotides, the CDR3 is TGTGCCAGCAGCTGGAATTCAGCGGGTAGCACAGATACGCAGTATTTT. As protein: CASSWNSAGSTDTQYF. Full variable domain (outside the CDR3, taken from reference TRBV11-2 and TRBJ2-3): EAGVAQSPRYKIIEKRQSVAFWCNPISGHATLYWYQQILGQGPKLLIQFQNNGVVDDSQLPKDRFSAERLKGVDSTLKIQPAKLEDSAVYLCASSWNSAGSTDTQYFGPGTRLTVL.

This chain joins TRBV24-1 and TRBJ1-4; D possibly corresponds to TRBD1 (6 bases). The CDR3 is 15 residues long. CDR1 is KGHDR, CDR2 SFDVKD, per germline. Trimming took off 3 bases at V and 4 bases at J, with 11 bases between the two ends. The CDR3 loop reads CATSDARDINEKLFF. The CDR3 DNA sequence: TGTGCCACCAGTGATGCCAGGGACATTAATGAAAAACTGTTTTTT.

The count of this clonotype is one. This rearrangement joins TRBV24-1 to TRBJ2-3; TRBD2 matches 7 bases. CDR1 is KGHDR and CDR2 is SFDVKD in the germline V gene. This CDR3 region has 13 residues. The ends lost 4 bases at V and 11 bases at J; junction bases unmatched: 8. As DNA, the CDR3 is TGTGCCACCAGTGAACGAGCGGGAAATATGCAGTATTTT. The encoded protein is CATSERAGNMQYF.

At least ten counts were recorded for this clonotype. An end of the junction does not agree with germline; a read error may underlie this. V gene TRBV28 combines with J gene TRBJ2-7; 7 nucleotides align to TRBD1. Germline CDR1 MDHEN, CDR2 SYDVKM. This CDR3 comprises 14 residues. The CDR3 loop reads CASSPPGQYYGQYF. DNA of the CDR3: TGTGCCAGCAGTCCACCGGGACAGTACTACGGGCAGTACTTC.

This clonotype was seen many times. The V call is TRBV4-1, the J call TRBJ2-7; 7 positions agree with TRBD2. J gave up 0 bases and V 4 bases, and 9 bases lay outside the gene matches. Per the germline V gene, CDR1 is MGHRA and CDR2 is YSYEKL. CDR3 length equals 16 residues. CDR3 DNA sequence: TGCGCCAGCAGCCCGCCTCTAGCGGAGGACTCCTACGAGCAGTACTTC. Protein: CASSPPLAEDSYEQYF.

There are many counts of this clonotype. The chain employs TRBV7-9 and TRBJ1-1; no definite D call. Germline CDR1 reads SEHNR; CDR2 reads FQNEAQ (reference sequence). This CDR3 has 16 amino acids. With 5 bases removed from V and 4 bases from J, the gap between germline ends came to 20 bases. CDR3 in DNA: TGTGCCAGCAGCCAGGCGGACCGTCCGAGGGCCACTGAAGCTTTCTTT. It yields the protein CASSQADRPRATEAFF.

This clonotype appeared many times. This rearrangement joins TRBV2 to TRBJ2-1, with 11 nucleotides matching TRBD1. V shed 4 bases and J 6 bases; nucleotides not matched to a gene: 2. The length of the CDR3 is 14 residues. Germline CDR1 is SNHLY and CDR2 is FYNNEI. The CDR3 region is CASSGTGGSNEQFF. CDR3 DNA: TGTGCCAGCAGTGGGACAGGGGGCAGCAATGAGCAGTTCTTC.

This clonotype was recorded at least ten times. CDR3: CSVEGGGEQYF. CDR3 sequence (DNA): TGCAGCGTTGAAGGGGGGGGCGAGCAGTACTTC. The chain has TRBV29-1 and TRBJ2-7; 7 bases map to TRBD2. V lost 1 base to trimming and J lost 6 bases; unmatched junction nucleotides: 0. The CDR3 covers 11 residues. Germline V CDR1 and CDR2: SQVTM, ANQGSEA.

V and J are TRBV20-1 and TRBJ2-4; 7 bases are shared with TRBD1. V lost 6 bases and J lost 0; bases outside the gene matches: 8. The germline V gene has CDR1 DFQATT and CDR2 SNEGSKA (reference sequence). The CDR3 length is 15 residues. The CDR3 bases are TGCAGTGCCGCTCGGGACAGACTAGCCAAAAACATTCAGTACTTC. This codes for CSAARDRLAKNIQYF.

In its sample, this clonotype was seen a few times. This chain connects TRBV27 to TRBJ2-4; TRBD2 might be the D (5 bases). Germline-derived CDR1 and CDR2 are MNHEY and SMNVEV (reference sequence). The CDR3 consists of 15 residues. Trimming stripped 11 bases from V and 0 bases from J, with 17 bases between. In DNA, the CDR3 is TGTGCCGGCATAGGGCGGGTCCTAGCCAAAAACATTCAGTACTTC. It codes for CAGIGRVLAKNIQYF.

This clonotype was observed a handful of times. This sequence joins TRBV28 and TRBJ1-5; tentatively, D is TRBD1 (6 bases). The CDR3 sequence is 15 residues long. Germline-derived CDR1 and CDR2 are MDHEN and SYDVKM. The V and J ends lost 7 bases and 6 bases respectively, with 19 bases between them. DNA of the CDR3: TGTGCCAGCACCCCTTTCGGGGGGGCAGGTCAGCCCCAGCATTTT. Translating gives CASTPFGGAGQPQHF.

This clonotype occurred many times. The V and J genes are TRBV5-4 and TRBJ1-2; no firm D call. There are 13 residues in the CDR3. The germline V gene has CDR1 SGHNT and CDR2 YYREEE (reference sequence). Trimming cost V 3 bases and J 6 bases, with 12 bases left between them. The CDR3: CASSSSPGNGYTF. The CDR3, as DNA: TGTGCCAGCAGCTCAAGCCCCGGAAATGGCTACACCTTC.

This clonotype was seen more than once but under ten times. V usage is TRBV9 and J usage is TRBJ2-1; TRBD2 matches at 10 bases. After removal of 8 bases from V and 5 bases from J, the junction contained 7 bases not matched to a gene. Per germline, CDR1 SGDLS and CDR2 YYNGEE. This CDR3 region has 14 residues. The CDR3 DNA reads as TGTGCCAGTGGGGCTAGCGGGAGAAACAATGAGCAGTTCTTC. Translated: CASGASGRNNEQFF.

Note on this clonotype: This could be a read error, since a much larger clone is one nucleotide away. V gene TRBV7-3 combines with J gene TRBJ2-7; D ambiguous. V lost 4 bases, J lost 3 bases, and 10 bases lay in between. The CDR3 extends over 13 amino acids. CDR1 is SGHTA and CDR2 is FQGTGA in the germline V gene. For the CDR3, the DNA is TGTGCCAGCAGCTCATTGGGCTACTACGAGCAGTACTTC. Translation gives CASSSLGYYEQYF.

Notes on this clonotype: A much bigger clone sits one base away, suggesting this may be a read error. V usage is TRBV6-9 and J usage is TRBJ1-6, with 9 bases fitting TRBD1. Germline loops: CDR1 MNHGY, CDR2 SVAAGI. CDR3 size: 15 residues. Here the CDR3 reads CVSSYGTGTGSPLHF. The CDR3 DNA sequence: TGTGTCAGCAGTTATGGGACAGGGACGGGTTCACCCCTCCACTTT.